The T cell receptor (beta chain) described here comes from a study of neurological immune-mediated disorders. Overall study results and limits: None of the CDR3 amino acid sequences of expanded clones were shared across subjects, and this suggested private repertoires in all groups. One cluster of related CDR3 sequences contained, by phylogenetic grouping, the repertoires of 18 of 34 multiple sclerosis patients and formed a possible signature. The multiple sclerosis repertoire cluster lacked an association with any feature, whether clinical or MRI.

This clonotype showed up many times. Its antigen is undetermined. The CDR3 has 15 residues. V lost 6 bases and J lost 0, with 14 bases in between. CDR1 is SGHVS, CDR2 FQNEAQ, per germline. TCRdb re-derived calls from the 5' RACE reads in MiXCR, one entry per CDR3 protein. The data hold approximately 60,000 distinct CDR3 sequences, with under 4.5% observed a single time. This TCR derives from a woman under 40 with multiple sclerosis. Sequences were obtained from PBMCs. V and J are TRBV7-8 and TRBJ1-1; D may be TRBD1 (6 bases). The DNA of the CDR3 is TGTGCCAGCAGTTCCGGACAGAACATGAACACTGAAGCTTTCTTT. Translation: CASSSGQNMNTEAFF.